These 21 T cell receptor beta chains were all obtained from the same sample, sequenced in a study of cytomegalovirus exposure and HLA in healthy donors. The PCR used 60 Vbeta and 13 Jbeta primers. Data came from immunoSEQ multiplex PCR; TCRdb stores just in-frame clones and leaves some out. In the table there are about 180,000 clones, just over 75% of which are singletons. The sample was PBMCs. These receptors all come from a woman aged 60-75 years in good health and CMV-seropositive.

The chain carries TRBV28 and TRBJ1-4, with 7 bases aligning to TRBD1. The V and J ends lost 6 bases and 4 bases, in that order; junction bases with no gene match: 8. The CDR3 covers 15 residues. The V gene's germline CDR1 is MDHEN and CDR2 SYDVKM. DNA of the CDR3: TGTGCCAGCAGCAAGCCGGGACAGATTAATGAAAAACTGTTTTTT. This translates into CASSKPGQINEKLFF.

The V call is TRBV4-2, the J call TRBJ2-5; 11 bases agree with TRBD2. CDR1 and CDR2 (germline): LGHNA, YNFKEQ. V lost 4 bases, J lost 5 bases, and 6 bases stayed unmatched. The CDR3 sequence is 15 residues long. This chain's CDR3 is CASSPTSGEGETQYF. In nucleotides, the CDR3 is TGTGCCAGCAGCCCGACTAGCGGGGAAGGGGAGACCCAGTACTTC.

V gene TRBV29-1 combines with J gene TRBJ2-2; TRBD2 might be the D (6 bases). This CDR3 has 14 residues. In germline, CDR1 is SQVTM, CDR2 ANQGSEA. V was pared by 5 bases and J by 2 bases, with 12 bases between. DNA for the CDR3: TGCAGCGTTCGGGTAGCGGCCAACACCGGGGAGCTGTTTTTT. It specifies CSVRVAANTGELFF.

This clone was observed a handful of times. The V and J genes are TRBV9 and TRBJ1-6; the D gene is possibly TRBD1 (6 bases). Germline CDR1 and CDR2: SGDLS and YYNGEE. The CDR3 covers 15 residues. Trimming took off 3 bases at V and 7 bases at J, with 14 bases between the two ends. The chain's CDR3 is CASSAQDSLNSPLHF. The CDR3, as DNA: TGTGCCAGCAGCGCCCAGGACAGCCTCAATTCACCCCTCCACTTT.

The V call is TRBV7-8, the J call TRBJ2-7, with TRBD2 as a possible D gene (5 bases). Germline V gives CDR1 SGHVS, CDR2 FQNEAQ. This CDR3 has 15 residues. V lost 1 base, J lost 1 base, and 11 bases lay in between. The CDR3 is CASSLDAGVSYEQYF. CDR3 sequence (DNA): TGTGCCAGCAGCTTAGATGCGGGTGTATCCTACGAGCAGTACTTC.

The chain uses TRBV5-1 and TRBJ2-3; 8 nucleotides align to TRBD2. Losses at the gene ends were 0 bases for V and 1 base for J; bases not matched to a gene: 1. This CDR3 has 15 amino acids. CDR1 and CDR2 from the germline V gene are SGHRS and YFSETQ. The CDR3 is CASSLETSGTDTQYF. As DNA, the CDR3 is TGCGCCAGCAGCTTGGAGACTAGCGGCACAGATACGCAGTATTTT.

V is TRBV27 and J is TRBJ2-1, with 10 bases that match TRBD2. The CDR3 consists of 17 residues. Trimming at V came to 4 bases and at J to 6 bases, leaving 12 bases not matched to a gene. Germline CDR1 MNHEY, CDR2 SMNVEV (reference sequence). The chain's CDR3 is CASSSLGVLAGLNEQFF. DNA for the CDR3: TGTGCCAGCAGTTCCTTAGGGGTACTAGCGGGACTCAATGAGCAGTTCTTC.

This sequence joins TRBV6-1 and TRBJ1-5; 7 bases agree with TRBD1. V was pared by 11 bases and J by 4 bases, with 11 bases of the junction left unmatched. The CDR3 contains 14 residues. Germline values: CDR1 MNHNS, CDR2 SASEGT. The CDR3: CARSRDSKNQPQHF. Written as DNA, the CDR3 is TGTGCCCGATCGAGGGACAGTAAAAATCAGCCCCAGCATTTT.

The V and J genes are TRBV7-2 and TRBJ2-5, with D perhaps matching TRBD1 (6 bases). The end of the DNA is better explained by TRBJ2-7, so the J call may be wrong. The CDR3 consists of 16 residues. Germline V gene lookup returns CDR1 SGHTA and CDR2 FQGNSA. The CDR3 loop is CASSPLSGASSYEQYF. Here the CDR3 DNA reads TGTGCCAGCAGTCCTCTCTCAGGGGCCAGCTCCTACGAGCAGTACTTC.

The chain employs TRBV6-1 and TRBJ1-5, with 9 bases matching TRBD1. V shed 5 bases and J 5 bases; nucleotides not matched to a gene: 7. Germline CDR1 reads MNHNS; CDR2 reads SASEGT. This CDR3 has 15 residues. DNA of the CDR3: TGTGCCAGCAGTCATGGGACAGGGAACGATCAGCCCCAGCATTTT. This sequence encodes CASSHGTGNDQPQHF.

In its sample, this clone was seen once. The chain couples TRBV5-3 to TRBJ2-7; D might be TRBD1 (5 bases). TRBV5-3 is classed as an ORF, of uncertain function. Trimming removed 4 bases from V and 2 bases from J, with 16 bases in between. CDR3 size: 15 residues. The CDR3, as DNA: TGTGCCAGAAGCCCCATGGCCGACAGAGCCTACGAGCAGTACTTC. It codes for CARSPMADRAYEQYF.

This clone was picked up a small number of times. The V and J genes are TRBV11-2 and TRBJ1-4, with D perhaps TRBD1 (6 bases). Trimming took off 5 bases at V and 5 bases at J, with 9 bases between the two ends. CDR3 size: 13 residues. Germline-derived CDR1 and CDR2 are SGHAT and FQNNGV. The CDR3 DNA follows: TGTGCCAGCAGCCCCCAGGGGAATGAAAAACTGTTTTTT. Its translation: CASSPQGNEKLFF.

The J gene is TRBJ2-2, the V gene TRBV19, with a tentative D call TRBD1 (6 bases). The CDR3 runs to 16 residues. V was trimmed by 7 bases and J by 0 bases, leaving 15 bases between them. The germline V gene has CDR1 LNHDA and CDR2 SQIVND (reference sequence). DNA of the CDR3: TGTGCCAGTAAAAGATTGGGGACATCGAACACCGGGGAGCTGTTTTTT. Amino acids: CASKRLGTSNTGELFF.

This chain connects TRBV7-2 to TRBJ2-5, with D possibly being TRBD2 (6 bases). V was cut by 5 bases and J by 4 bases, with 17 bases left in between. This CDR3 comprises 15 residues. Germline-derived CDR1 and CDR2 are SGHTA and FQGNSA. CDR3 bases: TGTGCCAGCAGCCAGGGTGCGGGGCCGGGAGAGACCCAGTACTTC. The encoded protein is CASSQGAGPGETQYF. Together with reference TRBV7-2 and TRBJ2-5, the CDR3 gives the full variable domain: GAGVSQSPSNKVTEKGKDVELRCDPISGHTALYWYRQSLGQGLEFLIYFQGNSAPDKSGLPSDRFSAERTGGSVSTLTIQRTQQEDSAVYLCASSQGAGPGETQYFGPGTRLLVL.

This rearrangement joins TRBV18 to TRBJ2-3; 8 bases are a match to TRBD2. The germline V gene has CDR1 KGHSH and CDR2 LQKENI. The CDR3 runs 16 residues. The trim removed 1 base at V and 0 bases at J, leaving 3 bases unmatched. In nucleotides, the CDR3 is TGTGCCAGCTCACCACAGCGGGGGTCGAGCACAGATACGCAGTATTTT. It specifies CASSPQRGSSTDTQYF.

The chain links TRBV19 to TRBJ2-1, with TRBD2 matching 7 bases. V lost 2 bases and J lost 6; bases outside the gene matches: 7. The CDR3 length is 15 residues. Germline CDR1 is LNHDA and CDR2 is SQIVND (reference sequence). CDR3 in DNA: TGTGCCAGTAGTATAATGGCGGGAGTAATCAATGAGCAGTTCTTC. Translated: CASSIMAGVINEQFF.

This rearrangement joins TRBV4-3 to TRBJ1-3; TRBD1 is a possible D gene (6 bases). The length of the CDR3 is 15 residues. Between the trimmed V and J ends, which lost 1 base and 2 bases, there was a span of 9 bases. In germline, CDR1 is LGHNA, CDR2 YSLEER. The CDR3 protein is CASSQGGGPGNTIYF. The CDR3 nucleotides read TGCGCCAGCAGCCAAGGGGGGGGGCCTGGAAACACCATATATTTT.

The chain uses TRBV19 and TRBJ1-2; D gene uncertain. This CDR3 region has 17 residues. Germline lookup yields CDR1 LNHDA and CDR2 SQIVND (reference sequence). V was shortened by 4 bases and J by 0 bases, with 18 bases between the two germline ends. CDR3 protein: CASSTPPGIGANYGYTF. The DNA of the CDR3 is TGTGCCAGTAGTACCCCACCCGGGATTGGGGCTAACTATGGCTACACCTTC. The variable domain in full, completed from reference TRBV19 and TRBJ1-2, reads DGGITQSPKYLFRKEGQNVTLSCEQNLNHDAMYWYRQDPGQGLRLIYYSQIVNDFQKGDIAEGYSVSREKKESFPLTVTSAQKNPTAFYLCASSTPPGIGANYGYTFGSGTRLTVV.

The rearrangement links TRBV5-1 to TRBJ2-1; D remains unclear. Germline V CDR1 and CDR2: SGHRS, YFSETQ. Between the trimmed V and J ends, which lost 0 bases and 7 bases, there was a span of 8 bases. The CDR3 is made up of 13 amino acids. CDR3 in amino acids: CASSLVIANEQFF. Written as DNA, the CDR3 is TGCGCCAGCAGCTTGGTGATCGCGAATGAGCAGTTCTTC.

The rearrangement links TRBV5-6 to TRBJ2-7, with TRBD2 matching 11 bases. CDR3 size: 17 residues. J lost 3 bases, V lost 6 bases, and 14 bases had no gene match. The germline CDR1 and CDR2 sequences are SGHDT and YYEEEE. In DNA, the CDR3 is TGTGCCAGCATCCCTCAATCCGGGACTAGCGGTTTCTACGAGCAGTACTTC. Translated, it gives CASIPQSGTSGFYEQYF. Complete variable domain (other parts from reference TRBV5-6 and TRBJ2-7): DAGVTQSPTHLIKTRGQQVTLRCSPKSGHDTVSWYQQALGQGPQFIFQYYEEEERQRGNFPDRFSGHQFPNYSSELNVNALLLGDSALYLCASIPQSGTSGFYEQYFGPGTRLTVT.

The chain employs TRBV19 and TRBJ1-3; 7 bases fit TRBD1. CDR1 and CDR2 (germline): LNHDA, SQIVND (reference sequence). J gave up 4 bases and V 5 bases, and 5 bases lay outside the gene matches. The CDR3 totals 14 residues. The CDR3 here is CASSPGTAGNTIYF. CDR3 bases: TGTGCCAGTAGTCCGGGGACAGCCGGAAACACCATATATTTT.